In this sample, the clone carrying this T cell receptor beta chain turned up once. CDR1 is SGHNT, CDR2 YYREEE, per germline (reference sequence). Trimming removed 4 bases at V and 2 bases at J, with 9 bases between. This CDR3 contains 13 residues. Original processing methods: Estimation of nucleated cell counts relied on the amplification of reference gene primers. Here immunoSEQ multiplex PCR was the method, and the copy in TCRdb shows in-frame clones only, minus some. The DNA gave D and trimming, while V, J and clone size come from that table. Of around 200,000 clones in the sample, about 81% were seen once. This specimen belongs to a study of blood T cell repertoires in COVID-19.

The rearrangement uses TRBV5-4 and TRBJ2-5, with D possibly TRBD1 on 6 matching bases. The clonotype originates from a woman aged 25 to 45 who had recovered from COVID-19. Sequencing input: PBMCs or T cells enriched from blood (not recorded which). The CDR3: CASSLDRQETQYF. The CDR3 bases are TGTGCCAGCAGCCTCGACAGGCAAGAGACCCAGTACTTC.